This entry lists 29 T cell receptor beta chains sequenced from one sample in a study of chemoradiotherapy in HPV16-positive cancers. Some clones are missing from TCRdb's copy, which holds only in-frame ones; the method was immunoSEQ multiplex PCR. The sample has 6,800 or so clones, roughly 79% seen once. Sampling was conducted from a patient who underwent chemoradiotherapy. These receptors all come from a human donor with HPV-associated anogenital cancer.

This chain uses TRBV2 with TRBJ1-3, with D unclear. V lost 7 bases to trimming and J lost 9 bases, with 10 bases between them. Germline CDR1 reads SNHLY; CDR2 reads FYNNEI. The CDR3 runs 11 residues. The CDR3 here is CASTEGGTIYF. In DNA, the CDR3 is TGTGCCAGCACCGAGGGTGGCACCATATATTTT.

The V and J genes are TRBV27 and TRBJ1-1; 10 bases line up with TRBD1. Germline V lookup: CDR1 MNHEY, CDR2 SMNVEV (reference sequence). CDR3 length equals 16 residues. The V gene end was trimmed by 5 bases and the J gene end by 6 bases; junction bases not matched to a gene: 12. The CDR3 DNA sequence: TGTGCCAGCAGTGGCCGGTCCCGGGACAGGGGCGCTGAAGCTTTCTTT. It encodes CASSGRSRDRGAEAFF.

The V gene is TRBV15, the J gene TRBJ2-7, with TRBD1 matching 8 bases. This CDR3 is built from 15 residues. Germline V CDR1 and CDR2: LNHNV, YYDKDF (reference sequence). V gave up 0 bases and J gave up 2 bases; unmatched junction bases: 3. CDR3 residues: CATSREQGGPYEQYF. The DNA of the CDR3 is TGTGCCACCAGCAGAGAACAGGGGGGCCCCTACGAGCAGTACTTC.

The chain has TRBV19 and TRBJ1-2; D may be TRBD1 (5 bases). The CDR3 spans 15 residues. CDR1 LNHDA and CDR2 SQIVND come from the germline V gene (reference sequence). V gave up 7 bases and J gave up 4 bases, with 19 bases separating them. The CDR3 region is CASKRGIGGTYGYTF. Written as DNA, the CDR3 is TGTGCCAGTAAAAGGGGAATCGGAGGAACCTATGGCTACACCTTC.

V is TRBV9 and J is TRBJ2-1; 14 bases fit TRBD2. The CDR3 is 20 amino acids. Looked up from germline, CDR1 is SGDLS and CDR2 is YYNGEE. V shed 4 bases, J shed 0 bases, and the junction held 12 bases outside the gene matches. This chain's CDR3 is CASSKDWTSGGRSSYNEQFF. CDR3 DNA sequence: TGTGCCAGCAGCAAGGATTGGACTAGCGGGGGGAGGAGCTCCTACAATGAGCAGTTCTTC.

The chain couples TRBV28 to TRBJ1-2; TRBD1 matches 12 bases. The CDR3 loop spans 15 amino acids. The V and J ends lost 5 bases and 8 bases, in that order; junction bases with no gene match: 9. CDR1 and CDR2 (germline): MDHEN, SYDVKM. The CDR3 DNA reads TGTGCCAGCAGTGATCCGGGACAGGGGGCTGAGGGCTACACCTTC. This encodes CASSDPGQGAEGYTF.

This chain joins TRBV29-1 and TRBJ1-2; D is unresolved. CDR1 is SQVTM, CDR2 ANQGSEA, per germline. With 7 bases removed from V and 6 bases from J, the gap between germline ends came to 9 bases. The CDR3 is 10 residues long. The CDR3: CSAGGDGYTF. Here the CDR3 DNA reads TGCAGCGCTGGTGGGGATGGCTACACCTTC.

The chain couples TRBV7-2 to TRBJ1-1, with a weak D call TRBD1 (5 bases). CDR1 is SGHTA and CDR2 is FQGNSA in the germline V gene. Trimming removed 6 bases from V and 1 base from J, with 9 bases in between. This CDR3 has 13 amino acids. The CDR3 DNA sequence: TGTGCCAGCAGGCGGGACCGGAACACTGAAGCTTTCTTT. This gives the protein CASRRDRNTEAFF.

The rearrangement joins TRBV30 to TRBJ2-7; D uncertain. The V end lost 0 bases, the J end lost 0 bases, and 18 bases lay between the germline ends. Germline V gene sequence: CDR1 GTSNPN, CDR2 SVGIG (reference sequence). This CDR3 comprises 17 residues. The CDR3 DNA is TGTGCCTGGAGTGTAATTGGAGTCCACCCCAGCTCCTACGAGCAGTACTTC. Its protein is CAWSVIGVHPSSYEQYF.

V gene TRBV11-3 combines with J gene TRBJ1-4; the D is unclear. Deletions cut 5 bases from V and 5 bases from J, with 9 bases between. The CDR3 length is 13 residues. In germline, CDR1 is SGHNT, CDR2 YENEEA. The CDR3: CASSRHQNEKLFF. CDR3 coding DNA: TGTGCCAGCAGCCGACACCAAAATGAAAAACTGTTTTTT.

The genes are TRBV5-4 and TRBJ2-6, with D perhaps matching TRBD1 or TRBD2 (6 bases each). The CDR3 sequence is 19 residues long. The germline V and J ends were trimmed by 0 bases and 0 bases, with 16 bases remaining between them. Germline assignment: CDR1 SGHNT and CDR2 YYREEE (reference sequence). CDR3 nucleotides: TGTGCCAGCAGCTTGGGGGGGCTAGGAGGGAGCTCTGGGGCCAACGTCCTGACTTTC. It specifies CASSLGGLGGSSGANVLTF.

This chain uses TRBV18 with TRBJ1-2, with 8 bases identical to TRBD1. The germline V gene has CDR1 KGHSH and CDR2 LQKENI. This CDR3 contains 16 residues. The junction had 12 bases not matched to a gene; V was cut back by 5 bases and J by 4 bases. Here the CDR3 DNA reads TGTGCCAGCTCATACGCCGGACAGGGTACGGTCTATGGCTACACCTTC. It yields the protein CASSYAGQGTVYGYTF.

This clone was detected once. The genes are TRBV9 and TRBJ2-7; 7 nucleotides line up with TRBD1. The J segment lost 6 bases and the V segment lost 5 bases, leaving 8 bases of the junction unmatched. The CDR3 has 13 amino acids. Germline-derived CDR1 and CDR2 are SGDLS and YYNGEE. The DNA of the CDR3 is TGTGCCAGCAGTCCCCGACAGGGTGGCGAGCAGTACTTC. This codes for CASSPRQGGEQYF.

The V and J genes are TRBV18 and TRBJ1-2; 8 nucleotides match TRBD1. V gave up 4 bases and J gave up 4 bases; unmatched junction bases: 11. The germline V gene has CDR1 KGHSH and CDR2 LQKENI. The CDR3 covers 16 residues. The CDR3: CASSRRQGAGVYGYTF. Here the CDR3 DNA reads TGTGCCAGCTCACGTCGTCAGGGGGCCGGGGTCTATGGCTACACCTTC.

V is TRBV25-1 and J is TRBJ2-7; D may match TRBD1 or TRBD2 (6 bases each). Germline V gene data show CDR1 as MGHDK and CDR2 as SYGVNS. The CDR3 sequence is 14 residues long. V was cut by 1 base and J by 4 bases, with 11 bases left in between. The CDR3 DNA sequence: TGTGCCAGCAGTGAATTTGGCGGGACATACGAGCAGTACTTC. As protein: CASSEFGGTYEQYF.

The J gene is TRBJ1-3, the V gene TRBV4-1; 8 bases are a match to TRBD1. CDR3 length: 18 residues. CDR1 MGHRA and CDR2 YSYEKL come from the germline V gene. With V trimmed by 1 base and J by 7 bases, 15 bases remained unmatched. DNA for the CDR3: TGCGCCAGCAGCCAAGTATATGGGGACAGGCCTGGGGGGAACACCATATATTTT. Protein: CASSQVYGDRPGGNTIYF.

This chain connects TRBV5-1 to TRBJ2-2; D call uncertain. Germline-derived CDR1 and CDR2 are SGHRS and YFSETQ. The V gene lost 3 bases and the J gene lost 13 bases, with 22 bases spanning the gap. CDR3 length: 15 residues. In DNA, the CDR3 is TGCGCCAGCAGCTCGGACGGACGCCCACCCGGCGGGCTGTTTTTT. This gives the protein CASSSDGRPPGGLFF.

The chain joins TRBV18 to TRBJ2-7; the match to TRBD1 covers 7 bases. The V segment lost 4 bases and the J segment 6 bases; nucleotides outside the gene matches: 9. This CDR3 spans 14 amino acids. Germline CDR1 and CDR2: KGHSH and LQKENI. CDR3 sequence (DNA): TGTGCCAGCTCACTTAAGGACAGGTCCGCCGAGCAGTACTTC. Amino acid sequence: CASSLKDRSAEQYF.

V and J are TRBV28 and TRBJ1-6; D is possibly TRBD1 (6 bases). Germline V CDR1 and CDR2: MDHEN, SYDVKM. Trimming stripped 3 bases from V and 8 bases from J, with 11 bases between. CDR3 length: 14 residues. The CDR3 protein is CASSFWTADSPLHF. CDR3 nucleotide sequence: TGTGCCAGCAGTTTCTGGACAGCCGATTCACCCCTCCACTTT.

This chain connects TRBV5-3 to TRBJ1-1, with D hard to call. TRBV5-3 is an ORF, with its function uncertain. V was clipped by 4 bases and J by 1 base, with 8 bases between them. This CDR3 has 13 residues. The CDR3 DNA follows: TGTGCCAGAAGCCCGATAAGGAACACTGAAGCTTTCTTT. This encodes CARSPIRNTEAFF.

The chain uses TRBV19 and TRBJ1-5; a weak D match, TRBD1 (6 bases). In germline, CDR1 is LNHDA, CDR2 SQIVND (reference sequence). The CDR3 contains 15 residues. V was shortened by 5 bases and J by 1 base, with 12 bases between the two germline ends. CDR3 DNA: TGTGCCAGTAGTCAAAACACAGGGAGCAATCAGCCCCAGCATTTT. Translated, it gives CASSQNTGSNQPQHF.

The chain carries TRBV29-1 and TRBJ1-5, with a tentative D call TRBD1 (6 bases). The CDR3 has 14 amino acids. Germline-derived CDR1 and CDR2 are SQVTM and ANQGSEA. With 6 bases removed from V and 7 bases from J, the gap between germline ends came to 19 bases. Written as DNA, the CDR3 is TGCAGCGTACTATTCGGGGGGGCTCAGCAGCCCCAGCATTTT. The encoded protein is CSVLFGGAQQPQHF.

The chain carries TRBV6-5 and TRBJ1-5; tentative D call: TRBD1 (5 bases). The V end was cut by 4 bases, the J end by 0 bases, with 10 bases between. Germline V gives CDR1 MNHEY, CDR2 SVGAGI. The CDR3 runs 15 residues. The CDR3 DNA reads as TGTGCCAGCAGTTCCACACAGGTTAGCAATCAGCCCCAGCATTTT. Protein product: CASSSTQVSNQPQHF.

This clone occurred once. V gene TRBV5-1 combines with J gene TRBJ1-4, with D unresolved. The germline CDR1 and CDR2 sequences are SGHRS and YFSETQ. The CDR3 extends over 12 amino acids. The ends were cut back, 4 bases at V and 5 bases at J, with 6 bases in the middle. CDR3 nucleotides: TGCGCCAGCAGCCCCGGGAATGAAAAACTGTTTTTT. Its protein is CASSPGNEKLFF.

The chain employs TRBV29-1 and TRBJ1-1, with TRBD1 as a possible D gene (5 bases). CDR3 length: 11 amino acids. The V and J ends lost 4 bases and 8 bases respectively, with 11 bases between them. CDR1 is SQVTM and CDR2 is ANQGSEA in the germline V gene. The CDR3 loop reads CSVAGSGEAFF. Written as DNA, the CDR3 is TGCAGCGTTGCAGGGAGCGGAGAAGCTTTCTTT.

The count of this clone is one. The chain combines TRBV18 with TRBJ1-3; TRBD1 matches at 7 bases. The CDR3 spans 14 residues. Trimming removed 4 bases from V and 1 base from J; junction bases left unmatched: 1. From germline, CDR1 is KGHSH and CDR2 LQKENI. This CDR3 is CASSRDRSGNTIYF. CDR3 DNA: TGTGCCAGCTCACGGGACAGATCTGGAAACACCATATATTTT. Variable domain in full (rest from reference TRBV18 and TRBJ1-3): NAGVMQNPRHLVRRRGQEARLRCSPMKGHSHVYWYRQLPEEGLKFMVYLQKENIIDESGMPKERFSAEFPKEGPSILRIQQVVRGDSAAYFCASSRDRSGNTIYFGEGSWLTVV.

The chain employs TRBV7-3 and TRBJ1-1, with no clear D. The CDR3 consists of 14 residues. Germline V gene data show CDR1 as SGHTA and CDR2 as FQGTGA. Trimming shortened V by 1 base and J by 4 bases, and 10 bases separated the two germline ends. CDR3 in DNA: TGTGCCAGCAGCTTAAACGGGGTAGGCACTGAAGCTTTCTTT. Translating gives CASSLNGVGTEAFF.

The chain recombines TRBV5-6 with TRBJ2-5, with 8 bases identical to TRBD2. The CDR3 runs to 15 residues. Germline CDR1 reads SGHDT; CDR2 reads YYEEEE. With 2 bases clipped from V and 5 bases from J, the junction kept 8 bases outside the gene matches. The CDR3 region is CASSFRGGRTETQYF. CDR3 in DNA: TGTGCCAGCAGCTTTCGGGGGGGGCGTACGGAGACCCAGTACTTC.

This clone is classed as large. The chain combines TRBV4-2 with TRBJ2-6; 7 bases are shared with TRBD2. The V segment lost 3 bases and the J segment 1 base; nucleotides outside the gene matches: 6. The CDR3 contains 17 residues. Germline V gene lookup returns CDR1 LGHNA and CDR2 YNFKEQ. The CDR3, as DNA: TGTGCCAGCAGCCACGACTTTAGCGGGTCTGGGGCCAACGTCCTGACTTTC. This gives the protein CASSHDFSGSGANVLTF.